Following are 17 T cell receptor beta chains from one sample sequenced in a study of cytomegalovirus exposure and HLA in healthy donors. It was with 60 Vbeta and 13 Jbeta primers that the PCR ran. Sequenced by immunoSEQ multiplex PCR; TCRdb stores in-frame clones only, minus some. The table has 140,000 or so clones, roughly 80% seen once. The sample comprised PBMCs. Every receptor here comes from a man in his forties in good health and CMV-seronegative.

V and J are TRBV7-6 and TRBJ2-7; the match to TRBD1 covers 8 bases. V lost 5 bases and J lost 4; bases outside the gene matches: 13. This CDR3 has 16 amino acids. The V gene's germline CDR1 is SGHVS and CDR2 FNYEAQ. The CDR3 is CASSPSPGGAVYEQYF. The CDR3 DNA follows: TGTGCCAGCAGCCCAAGCCCAGGGGGCGCGGTGTACGAGCAGTACTTC.

The genes are TRBV11-1 and TRBJ2-7; D uncertain. CDR1 and CDR2 (germline): SGHAT, FQDESV (reference sequence). The length of the CDR3 is 12 residues. V was pared by 5 bases and J by 4 bases, with 9 bases between. The CDR3 sequence is CASSPEAYEQYF. As DNA, the CDR3 is TGTGCCAGCAGCCCCGAAGCATACGAGCAGTACTTC.

This clone was seen a handful of times. Written as DNA, the CDR3 is TGTGCCGGAAACAGGGGGATCACAGATACGCAGTATTTT. This encodes CAGNRGITDTQYF. The chain combines TRBV2 with TRBJ2-3, with 8 bases identical to TRBD1. The V and J ends lost 11 bases and 2 bases, in that order; junction bases with no gene match: 6. The CDR3 is made up of 13 amino acids. Germline CDR1 SNHLY, CDR2 FYNNEI.

The chain is built from TRBV18 and TRBJ1-1; 7 bases agree with TRBD1. The CDR3 spans 12 residues. From germline, CDR1 is KGHSH and CDR2 LQKENI. Trimming took 6 bases from V and 6 from J; bases not matched to a gene: 4. CDR3 sequence (DNA): TGTGCCAGCTCGCGGCAGGGGGCTGAAGCTTTCTTT. This codes for CASSRQGAEAFF.

This chain links TRBV7-6 with TRBJ1-1, with 7 bases aligning to TRBD1. V shed 5 bases, J shed 1 base, and the junction held 1 base outside the gene matches. This CDR3 comprises 13 residues. CDR1 and CDR2 from the germline V gene are SGHVS and FNYEAQ. The CDR3 DNA follows: TGTGCCAGCAGCAACAGGGGGAACACTGAAGCTTTCTTT. This gives the protein CASSNRGNTEAFF.

This clone was detected only once. The V call is TRBV7-8, the J call TRBJ2-1; TRBD1 matches 8 bases. The V gene's germline CDR1 is SGHVS and CDR2 FQNEAQ. The length of the CDR3 is 18 residues. The V and J ends lost 3 bases and 0 bases, in that order; junction bases with no gene match: 10. The CDR3: CASSLEGQAISSYNEQFF. The CDR3 nucleotides are TGTGCCAGCAGCTTGGAGGGACAGGCAATCAGCTCCTACAATGAGCAGTTCTTC.

The genes are TRBV7-6 and TRBJ2-7, with D uncertain. Trimming cost V 0 bases and J 5 bases, with 14 bases left between them. The CDR3 sequence is 15 residues long. The germline V gene encodes CDR1 SGHVS and CDR2 FNYEAQ. The CDR3 spells CASSLAHSLGHEQYF. CDR3 nucleotide sequence: TGTGCCAGCAGCTTAGCCCATAGTCTTGGGCACGAGCAGTACTTC.

This clone was seen just once. The chain carries TRBV28 and TRBJ2-5; tentative D call: TRBD1 (6 bases). This CDR3 has 15 residues. Trimming took 10 bases from V and 3 from J, leaving 21 bases between them. Germline V gene lookup returns CDR1 MDHEN and CDR2 SYDVKM. The CDR3: CATTRRKGGKETQYF. CDR3 nucleotide sequence: TGTGCCACCACCCGCAGAAAAGGGGGTAAAGAGACCCAGTACTTC.

The CDR3 region is CASRSQGRTEAFF. In nucleotides, the CDR3 is TGTGCCAGCAGATCACAGGGGAGGACTGAAGCTTTCTTT. The chain joins TRBV6-5 to TRBJ1-1; TRBD1 matches 7 bases. V shed 6 bases and J 5 bases; nucleotides not matched to a gene: 6. Germline V gene lookup returns CDR1 MNHEY and CDR2 SVGAGI. The CDR3 extends over 13 amino acids.

The rearrangement links TRBV19 to TRBJ2-5; 8 bases fit TRBD1. The germline V gene encodes CDR1 LNHDA and CDR2 SQIVND (reference sequence). Germline trimming cut 6 bases from V and 4 bases from J; bases unmatched to any gene: 10. The CDR3 contains 15 residues. CDR3 loop: CASSNPGGNTETQYF. Here the CDR3 DNA reads TGTGCCAGTAGCAACCCAGGGGGCAATACAGAGACCCAGTACTTC.

The chain carries TRBV28 and TRBJ2-1; D is ambiguous. The CDR3 sequence is 9 residues long. Trimming shortened V by 8 bases and J by 10 bases, and 6 bases separated the two germline ends. Germline values: CDR1 MDHEN, CDR2 SYDVKM. Here the CDR3 reads CASGREQFF. CDR3 DNA sequence: TGTGCCAGCGGCCGCGAGCAGTTCTTC.

CDR3: CASSWTDRSYGYTF. The CDR3 DNA reads TGTGCCAGCAGCTGGACGGACAGAAGCTATGGCTACACCTTC. V gene TRBV5-4 combines with J gene TRBJ1-2; D is perhaps TRBD1 (6 bases). Trimming left V 3 bases short and J 4 bases short, with 13 bases between. The V gene's germline CDR1 is SGHNT and CDR2 YYREEE (reference sequence). This CDR3 region has 14 residues.

This clone was observed a few times. The gene calls are TRBV11-2 and TRBJ1-2, with D possibly matching TRBD1 (6 bases). The CDR3 length is 15 residues. Deletions cut 6 bases from V and 4 bases from J, with 18 bases between. From germline, CDR1 is SGHAT and CDR2 FQNNGV. DNA of the CDR3: TGTGCCAGCAGAACAATGACAGGACGATCCTATGGCTACACCTTC. It is translated as CASRTMTGRSYGYTF.

The chain links TRBV5-1 to TRBJ1-2; D remains unclear. Germline V gene sequence: CDR1 SGHRS, CDR2 YFSETQ. V was pared by 3 bases and J by 4 bases, with 10 bases between. The CDR3 totals 13 residues. Written as DNA, the CDR3 is TGCGCCAGCAGCTCCTCTAACAGCTATGGCTACACCTTC. Amino acids: CASSSSNSYGYTF.

This chain uses TRBV9 with TRBJ2-7, with D perhaps TRBD2 (5 bases). V was trimmed by 0 bases and J by 5 bases, leaving 12 bases between them. Germline CDR1 is SGDLS and CDR2 is YYNGEE. This CDR3 is built from 14 residues. The CDR3 here is CASSVGRGFDEQYF. The CDR3 DNA follows: TGTGCCAGCAGCGTAGGTCGAGGGTTTGACGAGCAGTACTTC.

The chain has TRBV20-1 and TRBJ2-1; D possibly corresponds to TRBD2 (6 bases). Germline CDR1 and CDR2: DFQATT and SNEGSKA (reference sequence). CDR3 length: 11 amino acids. V was cut by 4 bases and J by 9 bases, with 10 bases left in between. The CDR3 DNA follows: TGCAGTGCTACTACTAGCATTGAGCAGTTCTTC. Translating gives CSATTSIEQFF.

The chain is built from TRBV6-6 and TRBJ1-1; possible D gene TRBD1, 6 bases. Germline lookup yields CDR1 MNHNY and CDR2 SVGAGI (reference sequence). Trimming cost V 6 bases and J 5 bases, with 19 bases left between them. The CDR3 extends over 15 amino acids. CDR3 amino acids: CASRRDKGFSTEAFF. The CDR3, as DNA: TGTGCCAGCAGGAGGGACAAGGGTTTTTCAACTGAAGCTTTCTTT.